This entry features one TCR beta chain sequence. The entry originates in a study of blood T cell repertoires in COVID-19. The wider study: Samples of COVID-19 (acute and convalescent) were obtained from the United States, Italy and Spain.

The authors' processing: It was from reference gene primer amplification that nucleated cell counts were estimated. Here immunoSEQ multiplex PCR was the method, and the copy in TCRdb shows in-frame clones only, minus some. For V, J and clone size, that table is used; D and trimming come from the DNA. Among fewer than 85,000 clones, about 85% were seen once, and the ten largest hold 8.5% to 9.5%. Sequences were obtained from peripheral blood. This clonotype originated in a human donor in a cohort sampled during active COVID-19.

CDR3 region: CASSLDPGVADTQYF. The CDR3 DNA follows: TGTGCCAGCAGCTTGGATCCAGGGGTAGCAGATACGCAGTATTTT. The chain has TRBV7-6 and TRBJ2-3; D possibly corresponds to TRBD1 (6 bases). This CDR3 region has 15 residues. Trimming cost V 3 bases and J 4 bases, with 14 bases left between them. Germline-derived CDR1 and CDR2 are SGHVS and FNYEAQ.